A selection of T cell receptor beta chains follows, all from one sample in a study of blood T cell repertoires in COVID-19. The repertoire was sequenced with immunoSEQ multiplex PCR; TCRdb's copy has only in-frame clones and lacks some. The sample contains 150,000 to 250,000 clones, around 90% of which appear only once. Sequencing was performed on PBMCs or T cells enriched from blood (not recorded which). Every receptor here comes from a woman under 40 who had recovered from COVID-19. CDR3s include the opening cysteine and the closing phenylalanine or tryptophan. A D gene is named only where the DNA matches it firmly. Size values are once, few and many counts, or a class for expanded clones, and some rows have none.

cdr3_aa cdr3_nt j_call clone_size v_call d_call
CASSPWDTNTEAFF TGTGCCAGTAGTCCCTGGGACACGAACACTGAAGCTTTCTTT TRBJ1-1 - TRBV19 -
CASSPQFGTWNSPLHF TGCGCCAGCAGCCCACAATTCGGGACATGGAACTCACCCCTCCACTTT TRBJ1-6 - TRBV4-3 -
CASRERQGNTEAFF TGTGCCAGCAGGGAGAGACAGGGGAACACTGAAGCTTTCTTT TRBJ1-1 - TRBV2 TRBD1
CASSLPLLRGRDTEAFF TGCGCCAGCAGCTTGCCCTTATTGCGGGGTAGGGACACTGAAGCTTTCTTT TRBJ1-1 - TRBV5-1 -
CASSRTRDSSGNTIYF TGCGCCAGCAGCCGAACGCGCGACAGTTCTGGAAACACCATATATTTT TRBJ1-3 - TRBV4-3 -
CASSTTTLTTDTQYF TGTGCCAGTAGTACCACGACATTGACCACAGATACGCAGTATTTT TRBJ2-3 - TRBV19 -
CASSFRGLASTTEAFF TGTGCCAGCAGCTTCAGGGGGCTCGCGAGTACCACTGAAGCTTTCTTT TRBJ1-1 - TRBV7-8 TRBD1
CASSLAKGLKNTGELFF TGTGCCAGCAGCTTGGCGAAGGGACTTAAGAACACCGGGGAGCTGTTTTTT TRBJ2-2 - TRBV5-8 -
CASSRTAPYGYTF TGTGCCAGCAGCAGGACAGCCCCCTATGGCTACACCTTC TRBJ1-2 - TRBV7-2 -
CASNPSPGTGELFF TGTGCCAGTAACCCTAGTCCGGGCACCGGGGAGCTGTTTTTT TRBJ2-2 - TRBV19 -
CASSPQGQPTGELFF TGTGCCAGCTCACCTCAGGGACAGCCTACCGGGGAGCTGTTTTTT TRBJ2-2 - TRBV18 TRBD1
CASSDGTGGGYTF TGTGCCAGCAGTGATGGGACAGGGGGTGGCTACACCTTC TRBJ1-2 - TRBV6-4 TRBD1
CASSPGTGDVYGYTF TGTGCCAGCAGCCCCGGGACAGGGGATGTCTATGGCTACACCTTC TRBJ1-2 few TRBV3-1/TRBV3-2 TRBD1
CASTLVGTGRHEQYF TGTGCCAGCACCCTCGTTGGAACAGGGCGACACGAGCAGTACTTC TRBJ2-7 - TRBV6-5 -
CATSDRLAGGLGETQYF TGTGCCACCAGTGACCGACTAGCGGGAGGGCTTGGGGAGACCCAGTACTTC TRBJ2-5 - TRBV24-1 TRBD2
CASSLTAAGGSEQFF TGTGCCAGCAGCTTAACTGCAGCGGGAGGAAGTGAGCAGTTCTTC TRBJ2-1 - TRBV7-3 TRBD2
CASSYAYGSQPQHF TGTGCCAGCAGTTACGCTTACGGTAGCCAGCCCCAGCATTTT TRBJ1-5 - TRBV6-2/TRBV6-3 -
CSVLADSYEQYF TGCAGCGTTCTTGCGGACTCCTACGAGCAGTACTTC TRBJ2-7 - TRBV29-1 -
CASSLEATGVMNTEAFF TGTGCCAGCAGCTTAGAGGCGACAGGGGTTATGAACACTGAAGCTTTCTTT TRBJ1-1 - TRBV7-6 TRBD1
CASSFGQNNEQFF TGTGCCAGCAGTTTCGGACAGAACAATGAGCAGTTCTTC TRBJ2-1 - TRBV6-5 -
CASSHTTRTGGNYGYTF TGCGCCAGCAGCCACACGACACGGACAGGGGGTAACTATGGCTACACCTTC TRBJ1-2 - TRBV4-1 TRBD1
CASGGGPTHYEQYF TGTGCCAGCGGGGGCGGACCTACCCACTACGAGCAGTACTTC TRBJ2-7 - TRBV9 -
CASSLLSPGELFF TGTGCCAGCAGCTTACTGTCCCCCGGGGAGCTGTTTTTT TRBJ2-2 - TRBV7-2 -
CASSLQESSYNSPLHF TGTGCCAGCTCACTACAGGAGAGCTCCTATAATTCACCCCTCCACTTT TRBJ1-6 - TRBV18 -
CASSHGTVGLPQHF TGTGCCAGCAGCCACGGGACAGTGGGTTTGCCCCAGCATTTT TRBJ1-5 - TRBV7-9 TRBD1
CASSKTGRDQPQHF TGTGCCAGTAGTAAAACAGGGCGTGATCAGCCCCAGCATTTT TRBJ1-5 - TRBV19 -
CASGLPPADYGYTF TGTGCTAGTGGTTTGCCCCCAGCGGACTATGGCTACACCTTC TRBJ1-2 - TRBV12-5 -
CASSVSLAGGSYNEQFF TGTGCCAGCAGCGTGAGCTTAGCGGGGGGCTCCTACAATGAGCAGTTCTTC TRBJ2-1 - TRBV9 TRBD2
CASSLGLVDTQYF TGTGCCAGCAGCCTCGGACTAGTGGATACGCAGTATTTT TRBJ2-3 - TRBV2 TRBD2
CASSLEGALTGELFF TGTGCCAGCAGCCTCGAGGGGGCGTTAACCGGGGAGCTGTTTTTT TRBJ2-2 - TRBV5-5 TRBD1
CASTRTASTDTQYF TGTGCCAGTACACGGACAGCCAGCACAGATACGCAGTATTTT TRBJ2-3 - TRBV19 -
CASSLSTGTGFPNEQFF TGTGCCAGCAGTTTATCGACAGGGACAGGGTTTCCCAATGAGCAGTTCTTC TRBJ2-1 - TRBV27 TRBD1
CASSLAEGDTQYF TGTGCTAGCAGCTTAGCGGAGGGAGATACGCAGTATTTT TRBJ2-3 - TRBV7-7 -
CATSDPEDGTGLNPTNEKLFF TGTGCCACCAGTGATCCCGAAGACGGGACAGGGCTAAACCCAACTAATGAAAAACTGTTTTTT TRBJ1-4 - TRBV24-1 TRBD1
CATSRGASGSYEQYF TGTGCCACCAGCAGAGGGGCTAGCGGATCCTACGAGCAGTACTTC TRBJ2-7 - TRBV15 TRBD2
CASSLADRGAAQYF TGTGCCAGCAGCTTAGCAGACAGGGGGGCCGCGCAGTACTTC TRBJ2-7 few TRBV7-2 TRBD1
CASSRDRGYTGELFF TGTGCCAGCAGTCGGGACAGGGGTTACACCGGGGAGCTGTTTTTT TRBJ2-2 - TRBV2 TRBD1
CASSLIWTSGFQETQYF TGCGCCAGCAGCTTGATATGGACTAGCGGGTTCCAAGAGACCCAGTACTTC TRBJ2-5 - TRBV5-1 TRBD2
CASSLEGRVYDEQYF TGTGCCAGCAGCTTAGAGGGCAGGGTTTATGACGAGCAGTACTTC TRBJ2-7 - TRBV11-1 -
CASSLTIISEQFF TGTGCCAGCAGCCTGACTATTATCAGTGAGCAGTTCTTC TRBJ2-1 once TRBV7-6 -
CASSLKGRYGYTF TGTGCCAGCAGTTTGAAGGGGAGGTATGGCTACACCTTC TRBJ1-2 - TRBV27 -
CASSLGRGSSTDTQYF TGTGCCAGCAGCTTAGGTCGGGGTTCCAGCACAGATACGCAGTATTTT TRBJ2-3 - TRBV7-2 -
CASSIRRGANYGYTF TGTGCCAGTAGTATAAGAAGAGGAGCTAACTATGGCTACACCTTC TRBJ1-2 - TRBV19 -
CASSLSSQLNYGYTF TGTGCCAGCAGTTTATCGAGTCAATTGAACTATGGCTACACCTTC TRBJ1-2 - TRBV27 -
CASSPRLAGEPGYTF TGTGCCAGCTCACCAAGGCTGGCAGGGGAGCCCGGCTACACCTTC TRBJ1-2 - TRBV18 -